This record concerns one T cell receptor beta chain sequence. This entry is derived from a study of blood T cell repertoires in COVID-19. Profiled with immunoSEQ multiplex PCR; TCRdb holds only in-frame clones, not every one. The sample consists of fewer than 350,000 clones, 88% of them appearing once. This CDR3 comprises 14 residues. With 1 base removed from V and 4 bases from J, the gap between germline ends came to 8 bases. Per germline, CDR1 MDHEN and CDR2 SYDVKM. This TCR derives from a man younger than 30 with active or convalescent COVID-19. What was sequenced was peripheral blood. The chain recombines TRBV28 with TRBJ1-3, with D possibly being TRBD1 (5 bases). CDR3 in DNA: TGTGCCAGCAGTTTATTGGGGGGGGGAAACACCATATATTTT. This sequence encodes CASSLLGGGNTIYF.